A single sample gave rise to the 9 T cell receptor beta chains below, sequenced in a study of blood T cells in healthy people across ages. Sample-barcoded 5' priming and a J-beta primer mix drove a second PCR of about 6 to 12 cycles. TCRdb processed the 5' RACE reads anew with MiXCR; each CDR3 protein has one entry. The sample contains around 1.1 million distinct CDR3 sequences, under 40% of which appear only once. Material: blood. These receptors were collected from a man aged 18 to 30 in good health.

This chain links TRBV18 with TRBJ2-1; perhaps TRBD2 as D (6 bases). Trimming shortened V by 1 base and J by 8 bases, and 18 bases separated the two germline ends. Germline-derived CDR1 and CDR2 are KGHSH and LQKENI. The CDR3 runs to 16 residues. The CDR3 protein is CASSPLSGVLSYEQFF. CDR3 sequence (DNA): TGTGCCAGCTCACCACTCTCGGGGGTCCTGAGCTATGAGCAGTTCTTC.

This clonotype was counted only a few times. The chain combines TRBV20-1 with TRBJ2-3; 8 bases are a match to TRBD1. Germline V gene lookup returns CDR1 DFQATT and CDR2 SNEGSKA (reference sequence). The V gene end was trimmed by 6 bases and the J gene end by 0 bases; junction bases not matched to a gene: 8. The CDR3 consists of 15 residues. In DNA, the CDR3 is TGCAGTGCGGGAGCGGCAGGGGGCAGCACAGATACGCAGTATTTT. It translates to CSAGAAGGSTDTQYF.

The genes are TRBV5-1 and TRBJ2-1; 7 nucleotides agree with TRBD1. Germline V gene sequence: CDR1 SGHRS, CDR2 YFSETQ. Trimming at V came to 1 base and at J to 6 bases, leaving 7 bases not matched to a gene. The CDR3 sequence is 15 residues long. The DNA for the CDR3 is TGCGCCAGCAGCTTGCCCGGGACAGCCGGCAATGAGCAGTTCTTC. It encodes CASSLPGTAGNEQFF.

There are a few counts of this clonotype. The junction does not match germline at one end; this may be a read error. The CDR3 loop reads CASSPLTGTTDTQYF. The CDR3 region has the DNA TGTGCCAGCAGCCCCCTTACAGGGACCACAGATACGCAGTATTTT. This sequence joins TRBV5-1 and TRBJ2-3, with D perhaps TRBD1 (6 bases). The CDR3 loop spans 15 amino acids. Germline-derived CDR1 and CDR2 are SGHRS and YFSETQ.

The CDR3 DNA reads TGTGCCAGCAGTTTTGGGACAGGGTTCGACGAGCAGTACTTC. It codes for CASSFGTGFDEQYF. V gene TRBV27 combines with J gene TRBJ2-7, with 9 bases fitting TRBD1. Germline CDR1 reads MNHEY; CDR2 reads SMNVEV (reference sequence). There are 14 residues in the CDR3. V was clipped by 3 bases and J by 5 bases; unmatched bases: 5.

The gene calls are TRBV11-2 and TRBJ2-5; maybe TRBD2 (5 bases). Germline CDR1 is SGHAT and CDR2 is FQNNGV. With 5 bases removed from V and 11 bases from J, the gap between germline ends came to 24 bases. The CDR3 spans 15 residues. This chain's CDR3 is CASSTAPRPRGEQYF. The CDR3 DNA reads TGTGCCAGCAGCACAGCGCCCAGACCCCGGGGTGAGCAGTACTTC.

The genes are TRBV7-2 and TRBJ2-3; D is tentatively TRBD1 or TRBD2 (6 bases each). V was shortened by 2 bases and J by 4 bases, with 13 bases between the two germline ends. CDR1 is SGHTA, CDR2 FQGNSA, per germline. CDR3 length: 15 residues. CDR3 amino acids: CASSLTGAVADTQYF. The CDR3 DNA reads TGTGCCAGCAGCTTAACGGGGGCTGTGGCAGATACGCAGTATTTT.

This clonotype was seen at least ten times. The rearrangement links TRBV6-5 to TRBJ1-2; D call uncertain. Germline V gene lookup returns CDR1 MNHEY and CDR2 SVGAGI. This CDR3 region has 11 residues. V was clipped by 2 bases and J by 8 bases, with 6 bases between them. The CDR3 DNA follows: TGTGCCAGCAGTTACGGAGGGGGCTACACCTTC. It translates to CASSYGGGYTF.

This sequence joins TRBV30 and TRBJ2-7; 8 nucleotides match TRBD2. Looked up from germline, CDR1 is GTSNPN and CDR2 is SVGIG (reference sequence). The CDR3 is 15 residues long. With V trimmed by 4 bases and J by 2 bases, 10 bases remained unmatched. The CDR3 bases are TGTGCCTGGAAGCGAACGGGACTAGGGACCTACGAGCAGTACTTC. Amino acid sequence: CAWKRTGLGTYEQYF.